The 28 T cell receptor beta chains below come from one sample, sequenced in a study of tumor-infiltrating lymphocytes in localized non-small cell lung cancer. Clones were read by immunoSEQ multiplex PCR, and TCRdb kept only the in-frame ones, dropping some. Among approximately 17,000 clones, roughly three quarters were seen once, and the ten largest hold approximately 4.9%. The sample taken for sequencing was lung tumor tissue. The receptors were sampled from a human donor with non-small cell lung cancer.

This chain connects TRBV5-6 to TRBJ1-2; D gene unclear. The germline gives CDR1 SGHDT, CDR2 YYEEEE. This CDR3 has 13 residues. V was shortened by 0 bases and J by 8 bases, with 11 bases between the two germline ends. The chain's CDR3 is CASSLARRRGYTF. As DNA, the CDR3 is TGTGCCAGCAGCTTGGCGAGACGGAGGGGCTACACCTTC.

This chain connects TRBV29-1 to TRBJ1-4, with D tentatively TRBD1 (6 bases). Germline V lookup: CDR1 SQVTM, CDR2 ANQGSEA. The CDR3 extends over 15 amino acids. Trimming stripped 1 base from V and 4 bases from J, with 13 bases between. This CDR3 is CSVEGKQGDNEKLFF. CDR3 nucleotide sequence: TGCAGCGTTGAAGGAAAACAGGGTGATAATGAAAAACTGTTTTTT.

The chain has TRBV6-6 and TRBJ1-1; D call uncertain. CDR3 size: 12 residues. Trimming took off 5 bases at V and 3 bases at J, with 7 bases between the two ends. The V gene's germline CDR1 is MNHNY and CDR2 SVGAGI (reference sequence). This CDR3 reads CASSPLDTEAFF. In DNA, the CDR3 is TGTGCCAGCAGTCCACTGGACACTGAAGCTTTCTTT.

CDR3 nucleotides: TGTGCCAGCAGCCGTCTCACTAGCGGGAGCCACAATGAGCAGTTCTTC. It codes for CASSRLTSGSHNEQFF. V is TRBV9 and J is TRBJ2-1; the match to TRBD2 covers 11 bases. CDR1 and CDR2 (germline): SGDLS, YYNGEE. V shed 4 bases, J shed 5 bases, and the junction held 8 bases outside the gene matches. The CDR3 runs to 16 residues.

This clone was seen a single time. CDR3 protein: CSVITRAPYEQYF. DNA for the CDR3: TGCAGCGTTATAACTAGGGCACCCTACGAGCAGTACTTC. V usage is TRBV29-1 and J usage is TRBJ2-7, with D maybe TRBD2 (5 bases). This CDR3 region has 13 residues. Between the trimmed V and J ends, which lost 5 bases and 2 bases, there was a span of 13 bases. Germline-derived CDR1 and CDR2 are SQVTM and ANQGSEA.

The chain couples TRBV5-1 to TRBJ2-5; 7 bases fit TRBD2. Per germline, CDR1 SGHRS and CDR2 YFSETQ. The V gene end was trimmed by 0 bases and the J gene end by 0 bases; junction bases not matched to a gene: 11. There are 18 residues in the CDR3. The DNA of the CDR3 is TGCGCCAGCAGCTTGGCCTGGCTAGCGGAGCCGTACCAAGAGACCCAGTACTTC. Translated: CASSLAWLAEPYQETQYF.

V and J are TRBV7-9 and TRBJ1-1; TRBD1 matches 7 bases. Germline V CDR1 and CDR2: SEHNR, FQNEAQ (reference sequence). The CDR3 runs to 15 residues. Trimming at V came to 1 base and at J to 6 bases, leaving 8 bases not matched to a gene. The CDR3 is CASSLGGGVGAEAFF. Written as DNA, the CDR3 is TGTGCCAGCAGCTTAGGAGGGGGCGTGGGCGCTGAAGCTTTCTTT.

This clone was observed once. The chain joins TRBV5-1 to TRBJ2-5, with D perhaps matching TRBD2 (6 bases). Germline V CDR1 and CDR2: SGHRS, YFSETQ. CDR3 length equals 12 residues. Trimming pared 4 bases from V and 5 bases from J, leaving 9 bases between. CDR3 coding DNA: TGCGCCAGCAGCCCGGCGGGGGAGACCCAGTACTTC. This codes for CASSPAGETQYF.

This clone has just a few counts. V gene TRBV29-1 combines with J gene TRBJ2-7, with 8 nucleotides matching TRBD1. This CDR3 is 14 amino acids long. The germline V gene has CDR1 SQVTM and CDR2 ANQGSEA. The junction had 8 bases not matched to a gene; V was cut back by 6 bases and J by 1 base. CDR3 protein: CSVSGQGLSYEQYF. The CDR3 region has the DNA TGCAGCGTGTCCGGACAGGGCCTATCCTACGAGCAGTACTTC.

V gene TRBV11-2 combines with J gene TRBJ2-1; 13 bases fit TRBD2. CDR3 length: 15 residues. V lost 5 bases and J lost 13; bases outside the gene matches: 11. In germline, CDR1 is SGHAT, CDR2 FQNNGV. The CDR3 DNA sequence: TGTGCCAGCAGCCCAGGACTAGCGGGGGTAGTACCTCAGTTCTTC. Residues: CASSPGLAGVVPQFF.

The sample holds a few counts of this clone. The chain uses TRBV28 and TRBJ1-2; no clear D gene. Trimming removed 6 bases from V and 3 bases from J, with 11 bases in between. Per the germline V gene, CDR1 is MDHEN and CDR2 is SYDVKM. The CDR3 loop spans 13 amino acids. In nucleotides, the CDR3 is TGTGCCAGCAGCCCGGGGAGAGACTATGGCTACACCTTC. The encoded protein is CASSPGRDYGYTF.

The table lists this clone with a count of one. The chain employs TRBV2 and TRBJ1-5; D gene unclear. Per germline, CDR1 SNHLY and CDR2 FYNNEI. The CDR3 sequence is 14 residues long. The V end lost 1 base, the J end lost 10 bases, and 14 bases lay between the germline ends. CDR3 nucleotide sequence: TGTGCCAGCAGTGAAGTACGTTCCGGTACCCCCCAGCATTTT. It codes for CASSEVRSGTPQHF.

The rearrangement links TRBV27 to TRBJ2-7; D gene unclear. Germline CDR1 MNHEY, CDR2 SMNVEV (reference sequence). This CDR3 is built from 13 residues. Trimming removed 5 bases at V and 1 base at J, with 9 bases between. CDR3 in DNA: TGTGCCAGCAGTCCCTACGAGTCCTACGAGCAGTACTTC. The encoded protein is CASSPYESYEQYF.

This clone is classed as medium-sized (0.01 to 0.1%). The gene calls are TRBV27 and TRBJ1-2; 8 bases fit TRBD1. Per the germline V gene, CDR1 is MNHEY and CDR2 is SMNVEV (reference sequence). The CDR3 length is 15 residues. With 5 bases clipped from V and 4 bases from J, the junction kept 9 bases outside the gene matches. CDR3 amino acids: CASSPGTGLLYGYTF. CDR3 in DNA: TGTGCCAGCAGTCCGGGGACAGGCCTCCTCTATGGCTACACCTTC.

CDR3 residues: CASSPRQYPQETQYF. The CDR3 coding sequence is TGTGCCAGCTCACCTCGACAGTACCCCCAAGAGACCCAGTACTTC. The chain has TRBV18 and TRBJ2-5; possible D gene TRBD1, 5 bases. Germline V CDR1 and CDR2: KGHSH, LQKENI. Trimming removed 3 bases from V and 1 base from J, with 12 bases in between. The CDR3 runs 15 residues. The whole variable domain, remainder taken from reference TRBV18 and TRBJ2-5, is NAGVMQNPRHLVRRRGQEARLRCSPMKGHSHVYWYRQLPEEGLKFMVYLQKENIIDESGMPKERFSAEFPKEGPSILRIQQVVRGDSAAYFCASSPRQYPQETQYFGPGTRLLVL.

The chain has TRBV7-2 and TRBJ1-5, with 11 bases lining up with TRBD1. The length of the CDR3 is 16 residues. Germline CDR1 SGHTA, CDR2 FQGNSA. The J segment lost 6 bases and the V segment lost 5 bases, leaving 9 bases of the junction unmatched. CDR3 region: CASSHRTGGAGQPQHF. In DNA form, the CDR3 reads TGTGCCAGCAGCCACCGGACAGGGGGCGCGGGTCAGCCCCAGCATTTT.

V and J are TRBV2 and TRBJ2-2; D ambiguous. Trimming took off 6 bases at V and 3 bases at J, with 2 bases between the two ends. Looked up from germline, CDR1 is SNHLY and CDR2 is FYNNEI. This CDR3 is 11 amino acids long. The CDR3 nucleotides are TGTGCCAGCAGATACACCGGGGAGCTGTTTTTT. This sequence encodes CASRYTGELFF.

The CDR3 DNA reads as TGTGCCAGCAGTCGGGCGCATCAAGAGACCCAGTACTTC. The encoded protein is CASSRAHQETQYF. This chain uses TRBV6-5 with TRBJ2-5, with D unresolved. The CDR3 is 13 amino acids. V lost 5 bases and J 2 bases, leaving 9 bases between the germline ends. The V gene's germline CDR1 is MNHEY and CDR2 SVGAGI.

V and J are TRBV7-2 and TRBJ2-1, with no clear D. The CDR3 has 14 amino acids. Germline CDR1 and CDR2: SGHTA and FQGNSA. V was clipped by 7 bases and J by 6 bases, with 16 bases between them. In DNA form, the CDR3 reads TGTGCCAGCACCCCCGGTACCCGGGCCAATGAGCAGTTCTTC. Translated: CASTPGTRANEQFF. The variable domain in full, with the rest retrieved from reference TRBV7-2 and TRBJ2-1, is GAGVSQSPSNKVTEKGKDVELRCDPISGHTALYWYRQSLGQGLEFLIYFQGNSAPDKSGLPSDRFSAERTGGSVSTLTIQRTQQEDSAVYLCASTPGTRANEQFFGPGTRLTVL.

CDR3 loop: CASSLEGRGDTDTQYF. The DNA of the CDR3 is TGCGCCAGCAGCTTGGAGGGCAGGGGTGACACAGATACGCAGTATTTT. V and J are TRBV5-1 and TRBJ2-3, with D possibly matching TRBD1 (6 bases). Trimming took off 0 bases at V and 2 bases at J, with 13 bases between the two ends. This CDR3 is 16 amino acids long. Germline V lookup: CDR1 SGHRS, CDR2 YFSETQ.

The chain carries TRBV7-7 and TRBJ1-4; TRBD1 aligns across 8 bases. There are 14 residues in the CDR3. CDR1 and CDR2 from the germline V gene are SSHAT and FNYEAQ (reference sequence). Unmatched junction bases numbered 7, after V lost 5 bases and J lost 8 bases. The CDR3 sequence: CASSAGTGAEKLFF. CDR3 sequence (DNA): TGTGCCAGCAGCGCGGGGACAGGTGCCGAAAAACTGTTTTTT.

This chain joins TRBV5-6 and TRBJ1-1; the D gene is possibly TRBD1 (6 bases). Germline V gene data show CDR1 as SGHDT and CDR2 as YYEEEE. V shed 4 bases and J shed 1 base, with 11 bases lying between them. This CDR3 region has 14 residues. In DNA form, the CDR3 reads TGTGCCAGCAGCAAAGTGGACAGGAACACTGAAGCTTTCTTT. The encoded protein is CASSKVDRNTEAFF.

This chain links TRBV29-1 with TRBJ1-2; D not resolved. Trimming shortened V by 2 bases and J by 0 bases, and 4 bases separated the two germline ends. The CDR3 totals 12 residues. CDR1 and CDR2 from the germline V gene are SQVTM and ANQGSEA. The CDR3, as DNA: TGCAGCGTTGAAAGGTCTAACTATGGCTACACCTTC. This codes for CSVERSNYGYTF.

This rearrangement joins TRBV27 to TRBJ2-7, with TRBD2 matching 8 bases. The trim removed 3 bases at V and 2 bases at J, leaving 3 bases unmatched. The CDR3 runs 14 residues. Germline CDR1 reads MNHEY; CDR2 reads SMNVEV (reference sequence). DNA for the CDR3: TGTGCCAGCAGTTTCTCGGGAGGGCCCTACGAGCAGTACTTC. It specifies CASSFSGGPYEQYF.

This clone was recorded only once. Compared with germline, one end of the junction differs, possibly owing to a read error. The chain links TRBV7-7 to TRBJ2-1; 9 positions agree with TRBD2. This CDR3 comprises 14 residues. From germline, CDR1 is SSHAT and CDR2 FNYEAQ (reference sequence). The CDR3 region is CASSLAGVDNEQFF. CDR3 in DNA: TGTGCTAGCAGCTTAGCGGGAGTGGACAATGAGCAGTTCTTC. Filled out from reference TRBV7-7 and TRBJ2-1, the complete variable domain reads GAGVSQSPRYKVTKRGQDVTLRCDPISSHATLYWYQQALGQGPEFLTYFNYEAQPDKSGLPSDRFSAERPEGSISTLTIQRTEQRDSAMYRCASSLAGVDNEQFFGPGTRLTVL.

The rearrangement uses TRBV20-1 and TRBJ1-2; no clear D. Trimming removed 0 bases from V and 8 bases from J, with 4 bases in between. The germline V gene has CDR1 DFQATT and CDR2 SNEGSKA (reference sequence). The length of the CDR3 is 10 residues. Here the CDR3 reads CSARDIGYTF. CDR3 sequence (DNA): TGCAGTGCTAGAGATATCGGCTACACCTTC.

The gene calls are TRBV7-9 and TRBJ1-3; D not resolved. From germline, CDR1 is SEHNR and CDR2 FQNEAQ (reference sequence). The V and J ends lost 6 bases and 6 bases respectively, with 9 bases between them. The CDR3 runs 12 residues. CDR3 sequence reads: CASRTGLNTIYF. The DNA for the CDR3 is TGTGCCAGCAGGACCGGGCTAAACACCATATATTTT.

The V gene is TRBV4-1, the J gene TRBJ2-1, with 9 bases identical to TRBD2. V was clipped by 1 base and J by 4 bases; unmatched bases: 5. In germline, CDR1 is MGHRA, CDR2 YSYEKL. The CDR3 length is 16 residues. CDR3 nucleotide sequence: TGCGCCAGCAGCCAAGGGGGAAGCGGGAGGTACAATGAGCAGTTCTTC. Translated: CASSQGGSGRYNEQFF.